Below, 20 T cell receptor beta chains from the same sample are listed, as sequenced in a study of early T cells in non-severe SARS-CoV-2 infection. TCRdb re-called the 5' RACE reads with MiXCR, one entry per CDR3 protein. Among over 60,000 distinct CDR3 sequences listed, 10% were seen once. The sequenced sample was whole blood, obtained at baseline. The receptors come from an adult who was a healthcare worker with PCR-confirmed SARS-CoV-2 infection or an uninfected control (not recorded which).

This clonotype was seen ten or more times. The chain links TRBV7-9 to TRBJ2-7; 7 nucleotides agree with TRBD1. This CDR3 comprises 16 residues. Germline CDR1 SEHNR, CDR2 FQNEAQ (reference sequence). Losses at the gene ends were 1 base for V and 2 bases for J; bases not matched to a gene: 8. In nucleotides, the CDR3 is TGTGCCAGCAGCTTAGAGACAGGGACGTGGACCTACGAGCAGTACTTC. It yields the protein CASSLETGTWTYEQYF.

This clonotype occurred many times. V gene TRBV28 combines with J gene TRBJ2-3, with D maybe TRBD1 (6 bases). The germline V gene has CDR1 MDHEN and CDR2 SYDVKM. There are 19 residues in the CDR3. Trimming left V 2 bases short and J 0 bases short, with 21 bases between. CDR3 DNA: TGTGCCAGCAGTTTAGGGGGCTCACTCCTCTTTTATAGCACAGATACGCAGTATTTT. Translation: CASSLGGSLLFYSTDTQYF.

This clonotype was counted at least ten times. This chain links TRBV7-9 with TRBJ1-6; no clear D. CDR1 is SEHNR and CDR2 is FQNEAQ in the germline V gene (reference sequence). The length of the CDR3 is 15 residues. The V and J ends lost 6 bases and 0 bases respectively, with 9 bases between them. The CDR3 bases are TGTGCCAGCAGTCCTGGTAGCTCCTATAATTCACCCCTCCACTTT. Translating gives CASSPGSSYNSPLHF.

This clonotype was recorded at least ten times. The chain combines TRBV10-1 with TRBJ1-1; 7 nucleotides line up with TRBD1. The CDR3 sequence is 12 residues long. J lost 0 bases, V lost 11 bases, and 3 bases had no gene match. The germline V gene encodes CDR1 WNHNN and CDR2 SYGVQD (reference sequence). The CDR3 DNA sequence: TGCGCCGCTGACAGGGTGAACACTGAAGCTTTCTTT. Translating it yields CAADRVNTEAFF.

This clonotype showed up many times. The rearrangement uses TRBV7-2 and TRBJ2-1, with 8 bases matching TRBD2. The CDR3 has 16 residues. Germline assignment: CDR1 SGHTA and CDR2 FQGNSA. After removal of 4 bases from V and 5 bases from J, the junction contained 10 bases not matched to a gene. CDR3 nucleotides: TGTGCCAGCAGCTCCCTATGGCGGGGGGTGAACAATGAGCAGTTCTTC. As protein: CASSSLWRGVNNEQFF. Filled out from reference TRBV7-2 and TRBJ2-1, the complete variable domain reads GAGVSQSPSNKVTEKGKDVELRCDPISGHTALYWYRQSLGQGLEFLIYFQGNSAPDKSGLPSDRFSAERTGGSVSTLTIQRTQQEDSAVYLCASSSLWRGVNNEQFFGPGTRLTVL.

The table lists this clonotype with many counts. The chain couples TRBV7-2 to TRBJ2-4; D uncertain. Germline V CDR1 and CDR2: SGHTA, FQGNSA. This CDR3 comprises 18 residues. The V end lost 2 bases, the J end lost 1 base, and 18 bases lay between the germline ends. The CDR3: CASSLRPGSEGAKNIQYF. In nucleotides, the CDR3 is TGTGCCAGCAGCTTACGTCCGGGTTCGGAAGGGGCCAAAAACATTCAGTACTTC.

This chain links TRBV7-9 with TRBJ2-2, with D uncertain. The CDR3 extends over 12 amino acids. V was clipped by 5 bases and J by 11 bases, with 12 bases between them. The germline V gene has CDR1 SEHNR and CDR2 FQNEAQ (reference sequence). The CDR3 loop reads CASSPANRELFF. The CDR3 DNA reads TGTGCCAGCAGCCCAGCAAATAGAGAGCTGTTTTTT. Together with reference TRBV7-9 and TRBJ2-2, the CDR3 gives the full variable domain: DTGVSQNPRHKITKRGQNVTFRCDPISEHNRLYWYRQTLGQGPEFLTYFQNEAQLEKSRLLSDRFSAERPKGSFSTLEIQRTEQGDSAMYLCASSPANRELFFGEGSRLTVL.

The rearrangement joins TRBV6-1 to TRBJ1-2; TRBD1 matches at 10 bases. V trimming: 4 bases; J trimming: 4 bases; junction bases outside the gene matches: 6. Germline V lookup: CDR1 MNHNS, CDR2 SASEGT. This CDR3 spans 15 amino acids. CDR3 sequence (DNA): TGTGCCAGCAGTGGTGACAGGGGGCGCGGCTATGGCTACACCTTC. Translating it yields CASSGDRGRGYGYTF.

This clonotype showed up many times. This sequence joins TRBV20-1 and TRBJ2-3, with TRBD1 identical over 9 bases. Trimming took 2 bases from V and 3 from J; bases not matched to a gene: 3. The CDR3 length is 14 residues. Germline V lookup: CDR1 DFQATT, CDR2 SNEGSKA (reference sequence). This chain's CDR3 is CSARRDRGTDTQYF. DNA for the CDR3: TGCAGTGCTAGACGTGACAGGGGGACAGATACGCAGTATTTT.

This clonotype was recorded a few times. This sequence joins TRBV6-5 and TRBJ1-6, with TRBD1 matching over 10 bases. With 2 bases clipped from V and 8 bases from J, the junction kept 3 bases outside the gene matches. CDR1 and CDR2 (germline): MNHEY, SVGAGI. The CDR3 has 15 amino acids. The CDR3 DNA reads TGTGCCAGCAGTTACGGGACAGGGGTCGATTCACCCCTCCACTTT. Protein sequence: CASSYGTGVDSPLHF.

CDR3 region: CASSKDSFHYGYTF. Here the CDR3 DNA reads TGTGCCAGCAGTAAGGACAGCTTTCACTATGGCTACACCTTC. The genes are TRBV27 and TRBJ1-2, with D perhaps TRBD1 (6 bases). The germline V gene has CDR1 MNHEY and CDR2 SMNVEV (reference sequence). The CDR3 runs 14 residues. Deletions cut 5 bases from V and 3 bases from J, with 13 bases between.

At least ten counts were recorded for this clonotype. This chain connects TRBV13 to TRBJ2-2, with 10 bases aligning to TRBD1. The CDR3 length is 15 residues. With V trimmed by 6 bases and J by 6 bases, 7 bases remained unmatched. Germline CDR1 PRHDT, CDR2 FYEKMQ (reference sequence). CDR3 residues: CASSSGTGVPGELFF. The CDR3, as DNA: TGTGCCAGCAGTTCCGGGACAGGGGTGCCCGGGGAGCTGTTTTTT.

This clonotype has more than one count but fewer than ten. The chain links TRBV11-2 to TRBJ2-2; D unresolved. V was pared by 0 bases and J by 6 bases, with 17 bases between. The germline V gene encodes CDR1 SGHAT and CDR2 FQNNGV. The CDR3 length is 17 residues. The CDR3, as DNA: TGTGCCAGCAGCTTAGATGGGAACTACCCCGGACCCGGGGAGCTGTTTTTT. It specifies CASSLDGNYPGPGELFF.

The chain links TRBV12-3 or TRBV12-4 to TRBJ1-1; TRBD1 agrees at 8 bases. The CDR3 extends over 14 amino acids. V shed 5 bases, J shed 5 bases, and the junction held 7 bases outside the gene matches. The CDR3: CASSPTGGRTEAFF. DNA for the CDR3: TGTGCCAGCAGTCCTACAGGGGGACGAACTGAAGCTTTCTTT.

This sequence joins TRBV29-1 and TRBJ1-1; 7 bases line up with TRBD1. Trimming cost V 7 bases and J 8 bases; bases outside gene matches: 10. This CDR3 has 12 amino acids. Germline-derived CDR1 and CDR2 are SQVTM and ANQGSEA. CDR3 sequence: CSALRAGGEAFF. In DNA form, the CDR3 reads TGCAGCGCTCTTCGGGCAGGGGGAGAAGCTTTCTTT.

This chain links TRBV7-3 with TRBJ1-1; D is uncertain. CDR3 size: 13 residues. Germline-derived CDR1 and CDR2 are SGHTA and FQGTGA. V lost 2 bases and J 4 bases, leaving 8 bases between the germline ends. The CDR3 loop is CASSLSGGTEAFF. The CDR3 nucleotides are TGTGCCAGCAGCTTATCAGGTGGCACTGAAGCTTTCTTT. The whole variable domain, filled in from reference TRBV7-3 and TRBJ1-1, reads GAGVSQTPSNKVTEKGKYVELRCDPISGHTALYWYRQSLGQGPEFLIYFQGTGAADDSGLPNDRFFAVRPEGSVSTLKIQRTERGDSAVYLCASSLSGGTEAFFGQGTRLTVV.

The table lists this clonotype with a few counts. The chain employs TRBV20-1 and TRBJ1-4, with D tentatively TRBD1 (5 bases). Looked up from germline, CDR1 is DFQATT and CDR2 is SNEGSKA (reference sequence). Deletions cut 8 bases from V and 5 bases from J, with 15 bases between. This CDR3 has 13 amino acids. This CDR3 is CSRGVPGNEKLFF. In DNA form, the CDR3 reads TGCAGTAGAGGGGTTCCGGGGAATGAAAAACTGTTTTTT.

This clonotype occurred many times. The chain uses TRBV6-5 and TRBJ1-2; D call uncertain. Germline-derived CDR1 and CDR2 are MNHEY and SVGAGI. The CDR3 consists of 14 residues. The V end was cut by 0 bases, the J end by 4 bases, with 9 bases between. The chain's CDR3 is CASSYSPGGYGYTF. In nucleotides, the CDR3 is TGTGCCAGCAGTTACTCACCGGGAGGCTATGGCTACACCTTC.

On this clonotype: This may come from a read error, since a much larger clone is one base off. This chain joins TRBV5-1 and TRBJ1-1, with a possible D match to TRBD1 (5 bases). The CDR3 length is 16 residues. Germline CDR1 reads SGHRS; CDR2 reads YFSETQ. In DNA, the CDR3 is TGCGCCAGCAGCTTAGAGGGGATCGCCTTGAACACTGGAGCTTTCTTT. The encoded protein is CASSLEGIALNTGAFF.

The chain combines TRBV7-9 with TRBJ1-6; tentative D call: TRBD1 (6 bases). V was pared by 5 bases and J by 4 bases, with 12 bases between. CDR1 is SEHNR, CDR2 FQNEAQ, per germline (reference sequence). The CDR3 length is 15 residues. CDR3 sequence: CASSGGAPYNSPLHF. The CDR3 DNA sequence: TGTGCCAGCAGCGGGGGGGCACCGTATAATTCACCCCTCCACTTT.